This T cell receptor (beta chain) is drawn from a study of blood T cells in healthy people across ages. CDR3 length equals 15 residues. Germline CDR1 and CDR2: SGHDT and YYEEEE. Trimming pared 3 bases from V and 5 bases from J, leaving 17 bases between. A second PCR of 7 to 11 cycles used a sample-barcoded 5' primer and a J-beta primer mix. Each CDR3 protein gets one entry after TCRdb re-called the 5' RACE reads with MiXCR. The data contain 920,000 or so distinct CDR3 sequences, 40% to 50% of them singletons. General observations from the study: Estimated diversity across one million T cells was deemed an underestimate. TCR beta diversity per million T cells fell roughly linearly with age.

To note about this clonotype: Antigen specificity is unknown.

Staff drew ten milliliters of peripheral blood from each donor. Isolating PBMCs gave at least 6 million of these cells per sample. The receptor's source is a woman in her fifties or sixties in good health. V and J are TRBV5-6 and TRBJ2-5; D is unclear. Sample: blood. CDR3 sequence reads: CASSSLGRAQETQYF. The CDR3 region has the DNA TGTGCCAGCAGCTCCCTGGGAAGGGCTCAGGAGACCCAGTACTTC.